This T cell receptor (beta chain) was recovered during a study of T-cell reconstitution after alpha-beta-depleted transplantation in children. Library preparation (for TCRbeta) was performed with unique molecular identifiers. TCRdb called the PCR reads again in MiXCR, with one record for every CDR3 protein. The repertoire holds 640,000 or so distinct CDR3 sequences, with 16% as singletons. Unmatched junction bases numbered 3, after V lost 3 bases and J lost 0 bases. Germline CDR1 is SGDLS and CDR2 is YYNGEE. This CDR3 comprises 16 residues. The genes are TRBV9 and TRBJ2-2; 9 bases line up with TRBD1. This TCR derives from a human donor who donated a stem cell graft to a child with acute myeloid leukemia. This specimen was PBMCs from the stem cell graft donor, taken from the stem cell graft. CDR3 coding DNA: TGTGCCAGCAGCGCGAGACAGGGGGCGAACACCGGGGAGCTGTTTTTT. Amino acids: CASSARQGANTGELFF.